This T cell receptor beta chain derives from a study of a mutant IDH1 vaccine in newly diagnosed glioma. Whole-study context: Former treatment meant radiotherapy, temozolomide, or both; the majority had gotten both. General study findings and limits: Top peripheral T cell clonotype shifts appeared unrelated to pseudoprogression. Evidence of vaccine-induced immune responses was documented in 85% to 95% of patients.

Time point reported: week 11, during vaccination. Vaccinated patients received 300 ug of mutant IDH1 20-mer peptide per dose, with topical imiquimod. Donors had new IDH1-mutant astrocytomas of WHO grade 3 or 4 (ATRX-lost). Here immunoSEQ multiplex PCR was the method, and the copy in TCRdb shows in-frame clones only, minus some. The data contain some 120,000 clones, around 80% of them seen just once; the ten biggest clones take up about 5.5%. To note about this clone: Its antigen remains unidentified.

Germline loops: CDR1 KGHSH, CDR2 LQKENI. The CDR3 sequence is 15 residues long. V was shortened by 2 bases and J by 3 bases, with 10 bases between the two germline ends. The chain employs TRBV18 and TRBJ2-2; a weak D match, TRBD2 (6 bases). This sample comprised PBMCs, obtained from a glioma patient whose treatment included an IDH1 peptide vaccine. The sequence was collected from a man aged 35 to 55 with glioma. The CDR3 spells CASSPTGGDTGELFF. The CDR3 nucleotides are TGTGCCAGCTCACCAACCGGGGGAGACACCGGGGAGCTGTTTTTT.